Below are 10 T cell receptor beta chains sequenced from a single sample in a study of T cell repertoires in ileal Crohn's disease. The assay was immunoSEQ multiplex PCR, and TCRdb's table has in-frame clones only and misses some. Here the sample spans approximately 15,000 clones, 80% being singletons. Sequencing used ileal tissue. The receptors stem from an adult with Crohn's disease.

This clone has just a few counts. The CDR3 region has the DNA TGTGCCAGCAGTTTATTCCAGGAACAGCCCCAGCATTTT. Protein: CASSLFQEQPQHF. The rearrangement links TRBV27 to TRBJ1-5; no clear D gene. This CDR3 has 13 amino acids. Germline V gene lookup returns CDR1 MNHEY and CDR2 SMNVEV (reference sequence). Between the trimmed V and J ends, which lost 1 base and 7 bases, there was a span of 8 bases.

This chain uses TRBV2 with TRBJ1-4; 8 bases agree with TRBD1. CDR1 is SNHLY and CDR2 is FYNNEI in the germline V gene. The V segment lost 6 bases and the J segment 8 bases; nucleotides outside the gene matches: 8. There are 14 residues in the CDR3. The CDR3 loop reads CASRDRTGSEKLFF. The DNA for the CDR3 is TGTGCCAGCAGGGACCGGACAGGGAGCGAAAAACTGTTTTTT.

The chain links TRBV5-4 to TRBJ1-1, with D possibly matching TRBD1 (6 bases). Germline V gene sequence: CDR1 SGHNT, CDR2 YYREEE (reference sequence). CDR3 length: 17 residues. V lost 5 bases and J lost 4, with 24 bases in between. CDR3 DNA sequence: TGTGCCAGCAGTCGTTGGACAGTACGAGGGCTGAGCACTGAAGCTTTCTTT. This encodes CASSRWTVRGLSTEAFF.

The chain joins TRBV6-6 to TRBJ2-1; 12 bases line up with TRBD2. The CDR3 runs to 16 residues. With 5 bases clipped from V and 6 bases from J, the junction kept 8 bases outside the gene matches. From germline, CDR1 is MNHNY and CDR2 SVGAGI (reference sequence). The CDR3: CASSTTSGRTGNEQFF. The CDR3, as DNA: TGTGCCAGCAGTACCACTAGCGGGAGGACCGGCAATGAGCAGTTCTTC.

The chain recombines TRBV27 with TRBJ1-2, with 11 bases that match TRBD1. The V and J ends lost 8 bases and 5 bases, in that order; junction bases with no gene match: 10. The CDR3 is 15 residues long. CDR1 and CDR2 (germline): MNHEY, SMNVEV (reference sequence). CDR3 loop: CASRDRGIEGYGYTF. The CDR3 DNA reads TGTGCCAGCCGGGACAGGGGGATAGAAGGGTATGGCTACACCTTC.

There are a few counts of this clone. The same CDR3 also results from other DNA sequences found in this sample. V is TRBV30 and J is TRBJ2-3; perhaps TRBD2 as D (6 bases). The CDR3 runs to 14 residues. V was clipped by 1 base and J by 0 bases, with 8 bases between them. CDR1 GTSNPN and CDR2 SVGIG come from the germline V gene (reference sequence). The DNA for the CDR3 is TGTGCCTGGAGTGGGAGCGGGAGCACAGATACGCAGTATTTT. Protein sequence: CAWSGSGSTDTQYF. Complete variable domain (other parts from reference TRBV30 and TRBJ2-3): SQTIHQWPATLVQPVGSPLSLECTVEGTSNPNLYWYRQAAGRGLQLLFYSVGIGQISSEVPQNLSASRPQDRQFILSSKKLLLSDSGFYLCAWSGSGSTDTQYFGPGTRLTVL.

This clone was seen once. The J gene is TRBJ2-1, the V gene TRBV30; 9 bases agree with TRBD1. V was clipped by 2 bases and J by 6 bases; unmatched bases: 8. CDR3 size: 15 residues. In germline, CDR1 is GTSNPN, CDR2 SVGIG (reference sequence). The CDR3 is CAWSFRDRVANEQFF. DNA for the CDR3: TGTGCCTGGAGTTTCCGGGACAGGGTGGCCAATGAGCAGTTCTTC.

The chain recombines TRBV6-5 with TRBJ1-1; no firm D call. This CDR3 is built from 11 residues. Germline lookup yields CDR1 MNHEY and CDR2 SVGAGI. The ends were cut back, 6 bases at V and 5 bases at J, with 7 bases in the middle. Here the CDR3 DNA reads TGTGCCAGCAGGTCCCTAACTGAAGCTTTCTTT. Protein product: CASRSLTEAFF.

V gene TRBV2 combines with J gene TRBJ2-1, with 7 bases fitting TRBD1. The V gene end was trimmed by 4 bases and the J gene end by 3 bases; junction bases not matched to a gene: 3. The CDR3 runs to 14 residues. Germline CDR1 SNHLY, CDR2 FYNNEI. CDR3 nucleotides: TGTGCCAGCAGTGGGACAGGAGTCTACAATGAGCAGTTCTTC. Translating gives CASSGTGVYNEQFF. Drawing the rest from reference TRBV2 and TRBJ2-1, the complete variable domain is EPEVTQTPSHQVTQMGQEVILRCVPISNHLYFYWYRQILGQKVEFLVSFYNNEISEKSEIFDDQFSVERPDGSNFTLKIRSTKLEDSAMYFCASSGTGVYNEQFFGPGTRLTVL.

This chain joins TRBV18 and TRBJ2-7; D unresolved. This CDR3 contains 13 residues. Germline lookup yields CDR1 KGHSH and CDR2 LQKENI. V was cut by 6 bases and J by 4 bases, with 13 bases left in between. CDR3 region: CASSPTTGYEQYF. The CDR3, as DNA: TGTGCCAGCTCCCCTACTACCGGATACGAGCAGTACTTC. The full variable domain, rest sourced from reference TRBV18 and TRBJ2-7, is NAGVMQNPRHLVRRRGQEARLRCSPMKGHSHVYWYRQLPEEGLKFMVYLQKENIIDESGMPKERFSAEFPKEGPSILRIQQVVRGDSAAYFCASSPTTGYEQYFGPGTRLTVT.